This T cell receptor beta chain was observed in a study of blood T cell repertoires in COVID-19. As for the study in general: Whether acute or convalescent, the COVID-19 samples came from the United States, Italy and Spain.

The germline V gene encodes CDR1 SGHDT and CDR2 YYEEEE. The CDR3 covers 13 residues. The trim removed 4 bases at V and 4 bases at J, leaving 4 bases unmatched. Clones were read by immunoSEQ multiplex PCR, and TCRdb kept only the in-frame ones, dropping some. The sample yields 130,000 to 150,000 clones, about 80% seen once. This chain uses TRBV5-6 with TRBJ2-7; 8 bases match TRBD1. The specimen was peripheral blood. This TCR came from a human donor in a cohort sampled during active COVID-19. The CDR3 nucleotides are TGTGCCAGCAGCACTCGACAGGGGTACGAGCAGTACGTC. This gives the protein CASSTRQGYEQYV.